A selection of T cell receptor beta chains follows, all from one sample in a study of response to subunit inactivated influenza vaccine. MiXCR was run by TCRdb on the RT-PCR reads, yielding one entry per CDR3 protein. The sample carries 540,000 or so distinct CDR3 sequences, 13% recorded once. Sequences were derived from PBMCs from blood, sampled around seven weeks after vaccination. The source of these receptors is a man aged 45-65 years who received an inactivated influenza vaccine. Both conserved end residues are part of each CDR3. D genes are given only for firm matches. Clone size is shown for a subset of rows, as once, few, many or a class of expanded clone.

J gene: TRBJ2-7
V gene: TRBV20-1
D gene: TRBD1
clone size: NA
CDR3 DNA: TGCAGTGCTAGGGACCCACAGGGGAATCCCTACGAGCAGTACTTC
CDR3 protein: CSARDPQGNPYEQYF

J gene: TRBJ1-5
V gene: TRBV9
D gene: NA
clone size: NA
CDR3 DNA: TGTGCCAGCAGCGTTTCTCCGGAACAGCCCCAGCATTTT
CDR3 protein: CASSVSPEQPQHF

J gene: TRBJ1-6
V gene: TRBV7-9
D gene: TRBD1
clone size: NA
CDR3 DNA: TGTGCCAGCAGCCAGGGGGCGAATTCACCCCTCCACTTT
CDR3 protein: CASSQGANSPLHF

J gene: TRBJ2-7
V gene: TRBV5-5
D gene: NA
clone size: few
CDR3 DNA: TGTGCCAGCAGCCTACGGCCCGAGACAGGCGGCGAGCAGTACTTC
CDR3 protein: CASSLRPETGGEQYF

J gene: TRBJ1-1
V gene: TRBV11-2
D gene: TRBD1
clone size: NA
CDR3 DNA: TGTGCCAGCAGCTTAGGGAGACAGGGGGCGCGGATGAACACTGAAGCTTTCTTT
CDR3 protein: CASSLGRQGARMNTEAFF

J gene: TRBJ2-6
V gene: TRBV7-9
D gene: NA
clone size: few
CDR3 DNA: TGTGCCAGCAGCCAAGGGGGTCCCACTGGGGCCAACGTCCTGACTTTC
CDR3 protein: CASSQGGPTGANVLTF

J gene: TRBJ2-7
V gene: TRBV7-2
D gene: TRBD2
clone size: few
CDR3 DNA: TGTGCCAGCAGCTTAGTAGGTAGCGGGAGCTCCTACGAGCAGTACTTC
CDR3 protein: CASSLVGSGSSYEQYF

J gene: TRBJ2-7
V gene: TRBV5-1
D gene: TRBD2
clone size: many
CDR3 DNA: TGCGCCAGCAGCTTTAGCGGGCCACCCTACGAGCAGTACTTC
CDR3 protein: CASSFSGPPYEQYF

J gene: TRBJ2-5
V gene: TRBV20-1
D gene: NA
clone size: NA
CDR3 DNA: TGCAGTGCTAGAGATGGGCTCCCGGCGGAGACCCAGTACTTC
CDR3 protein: CSARDGLPAETQYF

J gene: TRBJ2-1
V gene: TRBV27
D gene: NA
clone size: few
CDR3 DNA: TGTGCCAGCAGTTTATCGGGCAGGGGTTCGTGGAATGAGCAGTTCTTC
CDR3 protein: CASSLSGRGSWNEQFF